What follows are 27 T cell receptor beta chains derived from one specimen sequenced in a study of Ad26.COV2.S vaccination and SARS-CoV-2 variants. The table came from immunoSEQ multiplex PCR; TCRdb's copy has only in-frame clones and leaves some out. The profile shows a few hundred thousand clones, roughly 91% of them singletons. Treatment indicated: around 19 received Ad26.COV2.S at low or high dose, single or two shots; a few received placebo; per-sample allocation not given. The investigators took samples on day 63 after the first vaccine or placebo injection. The material was peripheral blood, obtained in a trial of Ad26.COV2.S vaccine versus placebo. The origin of the receptors is a person between 18 and 65 years old who received the Ad26.COV2.S COVID-19 vaccine or a placebo.

The gene calls are TRBV7-2 and TRBJ1-5, with D perhaps matching TRBD1 (6 bases). Trimming took 4 bases from V and 10 from J, leaving 17 bases between them. CDR3 size: 14 residues. Per the germline V gene, CDR1 is SGHTA and CDR2 is FQGNSA. The CDR3 region is CASSSGRGRGPQHF. CDR3 bases: TGTGCCAGCAGCTCCGGGCGGGGCAGGGGTCCCCAGCATTTT.

The chain combines TRBV7-9 with TRBJ1-5; TRBD1 is a possible D gene (6 bases). The CDR3 extends over 14 amino acids. Trimming stripped 8 bases from V and 1 base from J, with 12 bases between. Germline assignment: CDR1 SEHNR and CDR2 FQNEAQ (reference sequence). In DNA form, the CDR3 reads TGTGCCAGCGGAGTAACAGGGAGCAATCAGCCCCAGCATTTT. It is translated as CASGVTGSNQPQHF.

This clone was counted a single time. This sequence joins TRBV7-9 and TRBJ2-6; D not certain. V was clipped by 5 bases and J by 0 bases, with 11 bases between them. In germline, CDR1 is SEHNR, CDR2 FQNEAQ (reference sequence). This CDR3 spans 16 amino acids. This chain's CDR3 is CASSPTSGSGANVLTF. The CDR3, as DNA: TGTGCCAGCAGCCCAACGTCAGGCTCTGGGGCCAACGTCCTGACTTTC.

The V call is TRBV9, the J call TRBJ1-1; 8 bases align to TRBD1. CDR1 is SGDLS, CDR2 YYNGEE, per germline. This CDR3 region has 14 residues. Trimming removed 4 bases from V and 3 bases from J; junction bases left unmatched: 5. DNA for the CDR3: TGTGCCAGCAGCCCAGGGACAGGCTACACTGAAGCTTTCTTT. It encodes CASSPGTGYTEAFF.

The genes are TRBV11-2 and TRBJ2-7; D remains ambiguous. CDR1 and CDR2 (germline): SGHAT, FQNNGV. This CDR3 spans 14 amino acids. Trimming pared 5 bases from V and 7 bases from J, leaving 18 bases between. The CDR3 region is CASSAYGSGWEQYF. CDR3 DNA: TGTGCCAGCAGCGCTTACGGATCCGGGTGGGAGCAGTACTTC.

The chain uses TRBV25-1 and TRBJ1-4; TRBD1 aligns across 9 bases. Germline CDR1 MGHDK, CDR2 SYGVNS. The CDR3 contains 17 residues. J was trimmed by 6 bases and V by 4 bases; bases with no gene match: 12. Here the CDR3 DNA reads TGTGCCAGCAGTGGCCCGGGACAGGGACTGATACATGAAAAACTGTTTTTT. Translated: CASSGPGQGLIHEKLFF.

V is TRBV2 and J is TRBJ1-5; 8 bases are shared with TRBD1. J lost 10 bases, V lost 5 bases, and 13 bases had no gene match. The CDR3 length is 15 residues. Germline V gives CDR1 SNHLY, CDR2 FYNNEI. CDR3: CASSMDREGSKPQHF. In nucleotides, the CDR3 is TGTGCCAGCAGTATGGACAGGGAAGGGTCTAAACCCCAGCATTTT. The full variable domain, completed using reference TRBV2 and TRBJ1-5, is EPEVTQTPSHQVTQMGQEVILRCVPISNHLYFYWYRQILGQKVEFLVSFYNNEISEKSEIFDDQFSVERPDGSNFTLKIRSTKLEDSAMYFCASSMDREGSKPQHFGDGTRLSIL.

The chain links TRBV18 to TRBJ2-7; tentatively, D is TRBD1 or TRBD2 (5 bases each). Germline values: CDR1 KGHSH, CDR2 LQKENI. Trimming removed 4 bases at V and 0 bases at J, with 13 bases between. The CDR3 has 15 amino acids. The DNA for the CDR3 is TGTGCCAGCTCACTTCCGGGACGTAGCTCCTACGAGCAGTACTTC. It is translated as CASSLPGRSSYEQYF. Looking up the rest from reference TRBV18 and TRBJ2-7 gives the full variable domain: NAGVMQNPRHLVRRRGQEARLRCSPMKGHSHVYWYRQLPEEGLKFMVYLQKENIIDESGMPKERFSAEFPKEGPSILRIQQVVRGDSAAYFCASSLPGRSSYEQYFGPGTRLTVT.

The rearrangement links TRBV6-1 to TRBJ1-4; TRBD1 is a possible D gene (5 bases). With 3 bases removed from V and 5 bases from J, the gap between germline ends came to 10 bases. Germline V gives CDR1 MNHNS, CDR2 SASEGT. The CDR3 contains 14 residues. Written as DNA, the CDR3 is TGTGCCAGCAGTGAGGGGGGGGAAAATGAAAAACTGTTTTTT. Its protein is CASSEGGENEKLFF.

The rearrangement links TRBV5-4 to TRBJ1-1, with TRBD1 as a possible D gene (5 bases). V lost 4 bases and J lost 0, with 13 bases in between. CDR3 length equals 15 residues. Germline V gene sequence: CDR1 SGHNT, CDR2 YYREEE (reference sequence). The CDR3 DNA reads TGTGCCAGCAGCACAAATCGGGGCTTGAACACTGAAGCTTTCTTT. This gives the protein CASSTNRGLNTEAFF.

The chain recombines TRBV15 with TRBJ2-1; no firm D call. This CDR3 contains 13 residues. Deletions cut 3 bases from V and 10 bases from J, with 13 bases between. Germline-derived CDR1 and CDR2 are LNHNV and YYDKDF (reference sequence). The CDR3 sequence: CATSSETRGEQFF. The CDR3 DNA reads TGTGCCACCAGCAGTGAGACGCGCGGAGAGCAGTTCTTC.

This chain links TRBV5-1 with TRBJ2-1; D might be TRBD2 (5 bases). V gave up 5 bases and J gave up 1 base, with 16 bases separating them. Germline V gene data show CDR1 as SGHRS and CDR2 as YFSETQ. This CDR3 has 16 amino acids. CDR3 loop: CASSPPKPGSYNEQFF. The CDR3 DNA reads as TGCGCCAGCAGTCCCCCAAAACCGGGGTCCTACAATGAGCAGTTCTTC.

This clone was counted a single time. The V call is TRBV30, the J call TRBJ2-7; unclear D gene. Germline loops: CDR1 GTSNPN, CDR2 SVGIG (reference sequence). V shed 0 bases and J shed 2 bases, with 5 bases lying between them. The CDR3 is 12 amino acids. CDR3 DNA: TGTGCCTGGAGTGTGGGCACCTACGAGCAGTACTTC. Protein sequence: CAWSVGTYEQYF.

The V call is TRBV9, the J call TRBJ2-7; D unresolved. The CDR3 extends over 13 amino acids. V was cut by 1 base and J by 4 bases, with 9 bases left in between. Germline CDR1 SGDLS, CDR2 YYNGEE. The CDR3 sequence: CASSVMEGYEQYF. The DNA for the CDR3 is TGTGCCAGCAGCGTAATGGAAGGGTACGAGCAGTACTTC.

The CDR3 nucleotides read TGTGCCAGCAGTCTTATAGCCATGTACCAAGAGACCCAGTACTTC. It is translated as CASSLIAMYQETQYF. The V call is TRBV2, the J call TRBJ2-5; no reliable D call. The CDR3 is 15 residues long. Germline V gene data show CDR1 as SNHLY and CDR2 as FYNNEI. V lost 5 bases and J 0 bases, leaving 13 bases between the germline ends.

This clone has a handful of counts. The chain uses TRBV5-5 and TRBJ2-7, with D hard to call. With 3 bases removed from V and 3 bases from J, the gap between germline ends came to 16 bases. This CDR3 has 15 amino acids. Germline V lookup: CDR1 SGHKS, CDR2 YYEKEE (reference sequence). The CDR3, as DNA: TGTGCCAGCAGCTCTACCGGGCCTTCCCTCTACGAGCAGTACTTC. Its translation is CASSSTGPSLYEQYF. The full variable domain, completed using reference TRBV5-5 and TRBJ2-7, is DAGVTQSPTHLIKTRGQQVTLRCSPISGHKSVSWYQQVLGQGPQFIFQYYEKEERGRGNFPDRFSARQFPNYSSELNVNALLLGDSALYLCASSSTGPSLYEQYFGPGTRLTVT.

V is TRBV12-3 or TRBV12-4 and J is TRBJ1-1; maybe TRBD1 (6 bases). The length of the CDR3 is 12 residues. V dropped 4 bases and J dropped 6 bases, with 9 bases sitting between them. The CDR3 loop reads CASSSTGPEAFF. The CDR3 DNA follows: TGTGCCAGCAGTTCAACAGGGCCTGAAGCTTTCTTT.

This chain connects TRBV3-1 (or the pseudogene TRBV3-2) to TRBJ2-1; D is unclear. V was trimmed by 2 bases and J by 5 bases, leaving 7 bases between them. The CDR3 runs to 13 residues. Germline lookup yields CDR1 LGHDT and CDR2 YNNKEL (reference sequence). CDR3 sequence (DNA): TGTGCCAGCAGCCAACGCGCGGACAATGAGCAGTTCTTC. It codes for CASSQRADNEQFF.

Points on this clone: Other DNA sequences from this sample encode an identical CDR3 as well. The V call is TRBV10-3, the J call TRBJ1-1; 9 nucleotides agree with TRBD1. J was trimmed by 6 bases and V by 4 bases; bases with no gene match: 0. This CDR3 comprises 12 residues. CDR1 ENHRY and CDR2 SYGVKD come from the germline V gene. The CDR3 protein is CAISGDRAEAFF. The DNA for the CDR3 is TGTGCCATCAGTGGGGACAGGGCTGAAGCTTTCTTT.

V usage is TRBV3-1 (or the pseudogene TRBV3-2) and J usage is TRBJ2-1, with 9 bases fitting TRBD2. Looked up from germline, CDR1 is LGHDT and CDR2 is YNNKEL (reference sequence). V trimming: 0 bases; J trimming: 0 bases; junction bases outside the gene matches: 12. This CDR3 contains 20 residues. CDR3 sequence reads: CASSQDPGVAGASSYNEQFF. DNA of the CDR3: TGTGCCAGCAGCCAAGATCCCGGAGTAGCGGGGGCCAGCTCCTACAATGAGCAGTTCTTC.

V and J are TRBV7-9 and TRBJ1-6; 8 nucleotides agree with TRBD1. The CDR3 loop spans 17 amino acids. With 6 bases clipped from V and 1 base from J, the junction kept 8 bases outside the gene matches. Germline V gene data show CDR1 as SEHNR and CDR2 as FQNEAQ (reference sequence). CDR3 nucleotides: TGTGCCAGCAGTTCGACAGGGGTGGGATCCTATAATTCACCCCTCCACTTT. It translates to CASSSTGVGSYNSPLHF.

CDR3 sequence (DNA): TGTGCCAGCAGTCCTGCCGGGACAGTGAACACTGAAGCTTTCTTT. It encodes CASSPAGTVNTEAFF. The V call is TRBV6-5, the J call TRBJ1-1; 7 nucleotides agree with TRBD1. The J segment lost 0 bases and the V segment lost 5 bases, leaving 6 bases of the junction unmatched. Germline V lookup: CDR1 MNHEY, CDR2 SVGAGI. The CDR3 is 15 residues long.

V is TRBV6-5 and J is TRBJ2-1; 9 bases agree with TRBD2. This CDR3 comprises 15 residues. V shed 2 bases, J shed 8 bases, and the junction held 7 bases outside the gene matches. Germline V gene sequence: CDR1 MNHEY, CDR2 SVGAGI. This CDR3 reads CASSYRRTSDHEQFF. The CDR3 DNA follows: TGTGCCAGCAGTTACCGGAGGACTAGCGACCATGAGCAGTTCTTC.

The V and J genes are TRBV20-1 and TRBJ2-7, with D possibly TRBD2 on 7 matching bases. This CDR3 contains 13 residues. The germline gives CDR1 DFQATT, CDR2 SNEGSKA (reference sequence). Trimming stripped 3 bases from V and 4 bases from J, with 13 bases between. The CDR3: CSASWGGSYEQYF. The CDR3 DNA is TGCAGTGCTAGTTGGGGGGGCTCGTACGAGCAGTACTTC.

The chain couples TRBV4-2 to TRBJ2-7, with 7 bases lining up with TRBD1. There are 15 residues in the CDR3. V dropped 0 bases and J dropped 2; count of bases not matched to a gene: 4. CDR1 and CDR2 from the germline V gene are LGHNA and YNFKEQ. The CDR3 DNA sequence: TGTGCCAGCAGCCAAGATGAAGGGGGCGCCTACGAGCAGTACTTC. Its protein product is CASSQDEGGAYEQYF.

This clone was seen once. The gene calls are TRBV7-2 and TRBJ1-6; D gene ambiguous. V shed 5 bases and J shed 11 bases, with 19 bases lying between them. Germline V gives CDR1 SGHTA, CDR2 FQGNSA. The CDR3 totals 15 residues. CDR3 DNA: TGTGCCAGCAGCCCACCGGCGCGCAGGTATGCACCCCTCCACTTT. Residues: CASSPPARRYAPLHF.

The table lists this clone with a count of one. This chain connects TRBV6-4 to TRBJ2-1, with TRBD1 identical over 8 bases. This CDR3 spans 15 amino acids. Per the germline V gene, CDR1 is MRHNA and CDR2 is SNTAGT. Trimming took 6 bases from V and 1 from J; bases not matched to a gene: 5. CDR3: CASSWTGRSYNEQFF. In nucleotides, the CDR3 is TGTGCCAGCAGCTGGACAGGGAGATCCTACAATGAGCAGTTCTTC.